This T cell receptor beta chain was sequenced during a study of PD-1 blockade in classical Hodgkin lymphoma. This table comes from immunoSEQ multiplex PCR, and its TCRdb copy is limited to in-frame clones, with some not included. The repertoire includes about 21,000 clones, roughly 89% of them detected once, and about 7% sits in the top ten. Regarding the study as a whole: Differences between repertoires have undefined causes, possibly disease activity or prior therapy. Reports described newly diagnosed patients as having lower baseline TCR diversity than healthy donors.

There are 14 residues in the CDR3. Per the germline V gene, CDR1 is SGHRS and CDR2 is YFSETQ. The V and J ends lost 1 base and 5 bases, in that order; junction bases with no gene match: 3. Specified time point: newly diagnosed, previously untreated cHL patient sample. Thawed PBMCs were the source of CD8+ T cells, obtained through magnetic negative selection. PBMCs representing newly diagnosed, untreated classical Hodgkin lymphoma functioned as the comparison. Note on this clone: Its specificity is not known.

This sequence was found in a human donor with classical Hodgkin lymphoma. V is TRBV5-1 and J is TRBJ2-1, with 7 bases matching TRBD2. Sequenced input: CD8+ T cells from blood. The CDR3 sequence is CASSLMGGHNEQFF. As DNA, the CDR3 is TGCGCCAGCAGCTTGATGGGAGGGCACAATGAGCAGTTCTTC. Looking up the rest from reference TRBV5-1 and TRBJ2-1 gives the full variable domain: KAGVTQTPRYLIKTRGQQVTLSCSPISGHRSVSWYQQTPGQGLQFLFEYFSETQRNKGNFPGRFSGRQFSNSRSEMNVSTLELGDSALYLCASSLMGGHNEQFFGPGTRLTVL.